One sample yielded the 15 T cell receptor beta chains listed below, sequenced in a study of long-term antiretroviral therapy in people with HIV. At survey level, the immunoSEQ assay was run in its v3.0 version. Sequenced by immunoSEQ multiplex PCR; TCRdb stores in-frame clones only, minus some. The data hold about 27,000 clones, with around four fifths observed a single time. This sample comprised unsorted PBMCs, obtained 0.8 years before starting antiretroviral therapy. The receptors originated from a man aged 18 to 30 with HIV.

CDR3 loop: CASSVGGRAGNTIYF. The DNA for the CDR3 is TGTGCCAGCAGCGTAGGGGGCAGGGCTGGAAACACCATATATTTT. V usage is TRBV9 and J usage is TRBJ1-3, with D possibly TRBD1 on 5 matching bases. The CDR3 spans 15 residues. Trimming pared 0 bases from V and 2 bases from J, leaving 9 bases between. Germline V gene lookup returns CDR1 SGDLS and CDR2 YYNGEE.

This clone came up once. This chain links TRBV7-2 with TRBJ2-1; 15 nucleotides match TRBD2. CDR1 is SGHTA, CDR2 FQGNSA, per germline. The CDR3 is 14 amino acids. The V and J ends lost 4 bases and 12 bases, in that order; junction bases with no gene match: 4. The CDR3 DNA sequence: TGTGCCAGCAGCTCGGGACTAGCGGGAGGTTGGCAGTTCTTC. Its translation is CASSSGLAGGWQFF. Full variable domain (remainder filled in from reference TRBV7-2 and TRBJ2-1): GAGVSQSPSNKVTEKGKDVELRCDPISGHTALYWYRQSLGQGLEFLIYFQGNSAPDKSGLPSDRFSAERTGGSVSTLTIQRTQQEDSAVYLCASSSGLAGGWQFFGPGTRLTVL.

This clone was found once. The chain combines TRBV5-1 with TRBJ1-4; the D is unclear. V was shortened by 2 bases and J by 0 bases, with 11 bases between the two germline ends. Germline assignment: CDR1 SGHRS and CDR2 YFSETQ. The CDR3 is 16 amino acids. The CDR3 spells CASSLNRIATNEKLFF. CDR3 nucleotide sequence: TGCGCCAGCAGCTTAAACAGAATTGCAACTAATGAAAAACTGTTTTTT. The whole variable domain, filled in from reference TRBV5-1 and TRBJ1-4, reads KAGVTQTPRYLIKTRGQQVTLSCSPISGHRSVSWYQQTPGQGLQFLFEYFSETQRNKGNFPGRFSGRQFSNSRSEMNVSTLELGDSALYLCASSLNRIATNEKLFFGSGTQLSVL.

The rearrangement joins TRBV4-1 to TRBJ1-2; D is uncertain. The CDR3 length is 18 residues. The V gene lost 4 bases and the J gene lost 1 base, with 22 bases spanning the gap. CDR1 is MGHRA and CDR2 is YSYEKL in the germline V gene. DNA for the CDR3: TGCGCCAGCAGCCCCCGGGCAGGCTTTCTCAAATATAACTATGGCTACACCTTC. Translating it yields CASSPRAGFLKYNYGYTF.

The chain combines TRBV11-2 with TRBJ2-2; a weak D match, TRBD1 (6 bases). V was shortened by 1 base and J by 5 bases, with 20 bases between the two germline ends. The CDR3 covers 18 residues. Germline CDR1 and CDR2: SGHAT and FQNNGV. The CDR3 DNA sequence: TGTGCCAGCAGCTTAGGGGCCCCTACAGGGATCAGAACCGGGGAGCTGTTTTTT. Encoded protein: CASSLGAPTGIRTGELFF.

V and J are TRBV11-2 and TRBJ2-1; D not certain. The V gene's germline CDR1 is SGHAT and CDR2 FQNNGV. The CDR3 runs 13 residues. Trimming removed 4 bases at V and 4 bases at J, with 8 bases between. In nucleotides, the CDR3 is TGTGCCAGCAGCTCCCAAGGATACAATGAGCAGTTCTTC. This sequence encodes CASSSQGYNEQFF.

Here the CDR3 reads CASSRIQTNTEAFF. The DNA for the CDR3 is TGCGCCAGCAGCCGTATACAGACGAACACTGAAGCTTTCTTT. The chain carries TRBV5-1 and TRBJ1-1; D is ambiguous. V dropped 4 bases and J dropped 1 base, with 11 bases sitting between them. Germline CDR1 SGHRS, CDR2 YFSETQ. This CDR3 has 14 residues.

This sequence joins TRBV4-1 and TRBJ1-1; D unresolved. Per germline, CDR1 MGHRA and CDR2 YSYEKL. Trimming cost V 2 bases and J 0 bases, with 10 bases left between them. This CDR3 is built from 15 residues. For the CDR3, the DNA is TGCGCCAGCAGCCAATTAAACACCATGAACACTGAAGCTTTCTTT. Its translation: CASSQLNTMNTEAFF.

This clone was found once. The chain combines TRBV11-2 with TRBJ1-2; tentative D call: TRBD1 (5 bases). The V end lost 7 bases, the J end lost 2 bases, and 8 bases lay between the germline ends. Germline CDR1 and CDR2: SGHAT and FQNNGV. CDR3 length: 12 residues. DNA of the CDR3: TGTGCCAGCACCGCAGGGAACTATGGCTACACCTTC. Residues: CASTAGNYGYTF.

This sequence joins TRBV6-1 and TRBJ2-2; D possibly corresponds to TRBD2 (6 bases). The CDR3 is made up of 16 amino acids. The V and J ends lost 2 bases and 7 bases respectively, with 17 bases between them. Germline CDR1 reads MNHNS; CDR2 reads SASEGT. The CDR3 reads CASSELPGRGIGELFF. For the CDR3, the DNA is TGTGCCAGCAGTGAACTACCGGGACGGGGGATCGGGGAGCTGTTTTTT.

This sequence joins TRBV2 and TRBJ1-1; weak D call: TRBD1 (5 bases). The CDR3 is 15 residues long. The V end lost 3 bases, the J end lost 0 bases, and 11 bases lay between the germline ends. The germline V gene has CDR1 SNHLY and CDR2 FYNNEI. CDR3 residues: CASSDGWGLNTEAFF. DNA for the CDR3: TGTGCCAGCAGTGATGGGTGGGGCTTGAACACTGAAGCTTTCTTT.

This clone is categorized as large. The chain has TRBV19 and TRBJ2-1; 7 bases line up with TRBD2. Germline CDR1 LNHDA, CDR2 SQIVND (reference sequence). With 5 bases clipped from V and 8 bases from J, the junction kept 3 bases outside the gene matches. The CDR3 is 12 residues long. The CDR3 loop is CASSWTRHEQFF. In DNA, the CDR3 is TGTGCCAGTAGTTGGACTAGACATGAGCAGTTCTTC.

The chain recombines TRBV2 with TRBJ2-2; D gene unclear. V was cut by 3 bases and J by 3 bases, with 8 bases left in between. Germline V gene sequence: CDR1 SNHLY, CDR2 FYNNEI. The CDR3 has 14 amino acids. CDR3 bases: TGTGCCAGCAGTGACCGGGTTTACACCGGGGAGCTGTTTTTT. Protein: CASSDRVYTGELFF.

The chain is built from TRBV7-9 and TRBJ1-1; TRBD1 matches 10 bases. This CDR3 region has 14 residues. Germline V CDR1 and CDR2: SEHNR, FQNEAQ (reference sequence). After removal of 5 bases from V and 4 bases from J, the junction contained 4 bases not matched to a gene. The CDR3 DNA sequence: TGTGCCAGCAGCAGGTGGGACAGGGGCACTGAAGCTTTCTTT. Translation: CASSRWDRGTEAFF.

This chain uses TRBV7-9 with TRBJ1-5; D gene unclear. Germline V gives CDR1 SEHNR, CDR2 FQNEAQ (reference sequence). The CDR3 runs 12 residues. The V and J ends lost 1 base and 6 bases respectively, with 4 bases between them. CDR3 sequence (DNA): TGTGCCAGCAGCTTAGGGTTTCAGCCCCAGCATTTT. Protein product: CASSLGFQPQHF.